The clone carrying this T cell receptor (beta chain) was recorded a few times. The antigen remains unidentified. This sample stems from a study of beta chain features in type 1 diabetes. Study observations and caveats: TCRB CDR3 length was moderately but significantly reduced in all four CD4+ subsets of Type 1 diabetes patients. Resolution of whether HLA type affects TCRB rearrangement was not achieved here. Cells expressing TCR highly could be over-represented by cDNA sequencing.

The isolated RNA, all of it, was reverse transcribed, so expressed TCRB transcripts were what got sequenced. Sequenced by immunoSEQ multiplex PCR; TCRdb stores in-frame clones only, minus some. The sample lists more than 250,000 clones, roughly 20% occurring once. The CDR3 extends over 13 amino acids. Germline trimming cut 6 bases from V and 7 bases from J; bases unmatched to any gene: 9. The germline CDR1 and CDR2 sequences are SQVTM and ANQGSEA. Sorted cells reached over 98% purity in every population. The sample comprised naive CD4+ T cells from blood. The TCR originated in a woman between 40 and 55 years old with type 1 diabetes. The rearrangement links TRBV29-1 to TRBJ2-7; 10 nucleotides align to TRBD2. The CDR3 region has the DNA TGCAGCGTCACTAGCGGGACCATCGGGGAGCAGTACTTC. Residues: CSVTSGTIGEQYF.